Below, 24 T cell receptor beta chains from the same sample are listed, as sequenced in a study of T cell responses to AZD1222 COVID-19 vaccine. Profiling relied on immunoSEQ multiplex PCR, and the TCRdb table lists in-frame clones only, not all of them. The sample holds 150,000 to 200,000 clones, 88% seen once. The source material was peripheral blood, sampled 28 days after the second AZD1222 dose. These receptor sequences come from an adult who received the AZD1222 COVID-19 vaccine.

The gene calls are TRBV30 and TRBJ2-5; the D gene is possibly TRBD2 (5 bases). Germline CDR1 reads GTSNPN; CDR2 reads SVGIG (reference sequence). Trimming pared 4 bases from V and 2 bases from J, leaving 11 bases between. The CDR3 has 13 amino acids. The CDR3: CAWTSGDQETQYF. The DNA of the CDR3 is TGTGCCTGGACCTCCGGGGATCAAGAGACCCAGTACTTC.

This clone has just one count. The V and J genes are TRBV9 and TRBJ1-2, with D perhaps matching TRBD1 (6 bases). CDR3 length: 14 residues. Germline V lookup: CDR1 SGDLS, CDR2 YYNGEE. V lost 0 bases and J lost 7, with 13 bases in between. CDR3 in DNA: TGTGCCAGCAGCGTAGGTGGGGGGGCTGGTGGCTACACCTTC. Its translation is CASSVGGGAGGYTF. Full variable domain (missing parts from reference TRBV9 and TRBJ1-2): DSGVTQTPKHLITATGQRVTLRCSPRSGDLSVYWYQQSLDQGLQFLIQYYNGEERAKGNILERFSAQQFPDLHSELNLSSLELGDSALYFCASSVGGGAGGYTFGSGTRLTVV.

CDR3 in amino acids: CASTLTGGQTQYF. CDR3 nucleotides: TGTGCCAGCACCTTAACGGGGGGACAGACCCAGTACTTC. This chain links TRBV6-5 with TRBJ2-5; 7 bases are a match to TRBD2. The CDR3 has 13 residues. Losses at the gene ends were 7 bases for V and 6 bases for J; bases not matched to a gene: 8. CDR1 and CDR2 (germline): MNHEY, SVGAGI.

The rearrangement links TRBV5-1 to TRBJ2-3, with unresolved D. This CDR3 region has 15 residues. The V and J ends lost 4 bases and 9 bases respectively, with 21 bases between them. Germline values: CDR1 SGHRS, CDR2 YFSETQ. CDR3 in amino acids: CASSPDRNPDWTQYF. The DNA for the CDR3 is TGCGCCAGCAGCCCGGACCGAAATCCGGATTGGACGCAGTATTTT.

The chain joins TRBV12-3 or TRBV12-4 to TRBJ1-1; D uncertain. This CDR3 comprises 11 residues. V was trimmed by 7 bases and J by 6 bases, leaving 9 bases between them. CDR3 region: CASTGVSEAFF. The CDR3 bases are TGTGCCAGCACCGGGGTCTCTGAAGCTTTCTTT.

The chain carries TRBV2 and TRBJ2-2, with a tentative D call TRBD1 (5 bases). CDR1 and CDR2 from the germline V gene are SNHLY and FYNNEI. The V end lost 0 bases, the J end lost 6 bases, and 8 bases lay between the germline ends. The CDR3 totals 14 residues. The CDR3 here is CASSEAGAAGELFF. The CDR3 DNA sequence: TGTGCCAGCAGTGAAGCAGGGGCGGCCGGGGAGCTGTTTTTT.

CDR3: CASSIDRSAVSYEQYF. CDR3 in DNA: TGTGCCAGTAGTATAGATCGAAGCGCTGTTTCCTACGAGCAGTACTTC. This chain joins TRBV19 and TRBJ2-7; D is uncertain. The CDR3 spans 16 residues. V lost 0 bases, J lost 1 base, and 13 bases lay in between. The germline gives CDR1 LNHDA, CDR2 SQIVND (reference sequence).

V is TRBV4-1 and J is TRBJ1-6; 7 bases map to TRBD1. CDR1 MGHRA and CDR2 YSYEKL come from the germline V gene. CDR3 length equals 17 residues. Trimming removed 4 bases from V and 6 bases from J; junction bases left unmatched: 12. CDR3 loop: CASSPDRAAFPNSPLHF. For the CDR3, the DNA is TGCGCCAGCAGCCCAGACAGGGCCGCATTTCCTAATTCACCCCTCCACTTT.

The CDR3 sequence is CASSSINTQYF. In nucleotides, the CDR3 is TGTGCCAGCAGCAGCATAAACACTCAGTACTTC. The V gene is TRBV11-2, the J gene TRBJ2-7; D gene unclear. This CDR3 is built from 11 residues. Germline V lookup: CDR1 SGHAT, CDR2 FQNNGV. V lost 5 bases and J 10 bases, leaving 12 bases between the germline ends.

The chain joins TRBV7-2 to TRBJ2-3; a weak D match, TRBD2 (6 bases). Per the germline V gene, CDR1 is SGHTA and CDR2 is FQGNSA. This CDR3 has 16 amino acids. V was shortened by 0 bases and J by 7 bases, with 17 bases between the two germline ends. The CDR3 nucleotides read TGTGCCAGCAGCTTAGCGCAAGGGGACTGGGGTAATACGCAGTATTTT. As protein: CASSLAQGDWGNTQYF.

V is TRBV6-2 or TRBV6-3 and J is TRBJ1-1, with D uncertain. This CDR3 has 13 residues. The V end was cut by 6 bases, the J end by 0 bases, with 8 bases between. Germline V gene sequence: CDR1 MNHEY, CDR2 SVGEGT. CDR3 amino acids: CASSQSVNTEAFF. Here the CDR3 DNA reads TGTGCCAGCAGCCAATCAGTGAACACTGAAGCTTTCTTT.

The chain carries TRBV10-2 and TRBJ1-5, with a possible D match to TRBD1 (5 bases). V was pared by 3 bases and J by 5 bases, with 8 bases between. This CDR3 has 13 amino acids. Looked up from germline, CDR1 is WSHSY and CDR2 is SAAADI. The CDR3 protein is CASSERGDQPQHF. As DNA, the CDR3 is TGCGCCAGCAGTGAACGGGGGGATCAGCCCCAGCATTTT.

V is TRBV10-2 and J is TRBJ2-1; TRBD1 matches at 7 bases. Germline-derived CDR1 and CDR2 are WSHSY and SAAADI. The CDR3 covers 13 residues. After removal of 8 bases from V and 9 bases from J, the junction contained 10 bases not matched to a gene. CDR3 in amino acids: CASWGQGVGEQFF. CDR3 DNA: TGCGCCAGCTGGGGGCAGGGGGTAGGTGAGCAGTTCTTC.

CDR3 nucleotides: TGTGCCTGGAGTGCCGGGACAGGGGGCTCGGGGAGTGAAAAACTGTTTTTT. Encoded protein: CAWSAGTGGSGSEKLFF. The chain joins TRBV30 to TRBJ1-4; 12 nucleotides align to TRBD1. Trimming cost V 1 base and J 7 bases; bases outside gene matches: 10. The CDR3 extends over 17 amino acids. In germline, CDR1 is GTSNPN, CDR2 SVGIG (reference sequence).

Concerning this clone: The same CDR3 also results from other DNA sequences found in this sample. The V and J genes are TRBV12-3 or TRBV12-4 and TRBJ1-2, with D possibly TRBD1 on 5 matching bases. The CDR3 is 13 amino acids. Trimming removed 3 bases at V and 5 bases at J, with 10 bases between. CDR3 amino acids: CASSFDRDYGYTF. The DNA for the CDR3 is TGTGCCAGCAGTTTTGACAGAGATTATGGCTACACCTTC.

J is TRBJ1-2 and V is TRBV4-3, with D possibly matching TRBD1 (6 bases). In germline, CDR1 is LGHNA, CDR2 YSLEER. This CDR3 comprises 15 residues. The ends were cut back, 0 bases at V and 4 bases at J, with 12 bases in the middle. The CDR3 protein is CASSQDNRGGYGYTF. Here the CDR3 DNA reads TGCGCCAGCAGCCAAGATAATAGGGGGGGCTATGGCTACACCTTC.

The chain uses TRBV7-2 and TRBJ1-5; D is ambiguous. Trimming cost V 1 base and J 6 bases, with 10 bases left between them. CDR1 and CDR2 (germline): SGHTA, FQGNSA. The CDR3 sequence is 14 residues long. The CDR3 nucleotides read TGTGCCAGCAGCTTAGGGGGAACGCTTCAGCCCCAGCATTTT. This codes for CASSLGGTLQPQHF.

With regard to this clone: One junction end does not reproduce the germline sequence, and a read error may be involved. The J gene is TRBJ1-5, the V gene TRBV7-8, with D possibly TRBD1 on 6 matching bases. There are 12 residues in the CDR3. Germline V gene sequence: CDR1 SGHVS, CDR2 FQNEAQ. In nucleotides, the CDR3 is TGTGCCAGCAGCAGGCGGGACAACCGCGGGAATTTT. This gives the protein CASSRRDNRGNF.

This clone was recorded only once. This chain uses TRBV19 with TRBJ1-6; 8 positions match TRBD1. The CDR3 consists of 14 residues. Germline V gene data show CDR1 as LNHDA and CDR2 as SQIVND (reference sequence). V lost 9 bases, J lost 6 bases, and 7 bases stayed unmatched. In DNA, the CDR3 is TGTGCCAGCAAGACAGGGGAGACTAATTCACCCCTCCACTTT. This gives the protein CASKTGETNSPLHF.

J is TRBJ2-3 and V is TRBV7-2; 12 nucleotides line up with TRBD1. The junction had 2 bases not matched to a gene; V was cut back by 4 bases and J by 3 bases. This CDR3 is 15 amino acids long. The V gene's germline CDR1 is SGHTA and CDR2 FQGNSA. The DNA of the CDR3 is TGTGCCAGCAGCTGGGACAGGGGGCGGACAGATACGCAGTATTTT. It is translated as CASSWDRGRTDTQYF.

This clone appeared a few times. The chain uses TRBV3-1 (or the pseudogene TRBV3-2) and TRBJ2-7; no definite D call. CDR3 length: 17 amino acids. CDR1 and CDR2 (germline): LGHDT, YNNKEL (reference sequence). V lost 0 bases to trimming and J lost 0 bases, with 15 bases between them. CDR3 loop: CASSQDQRVRSSYEQYF. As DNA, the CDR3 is TGTGCCAGCAGCCAAGATCAACGGGTGAGGAGCTCCTACGAGCAGTACTTC.

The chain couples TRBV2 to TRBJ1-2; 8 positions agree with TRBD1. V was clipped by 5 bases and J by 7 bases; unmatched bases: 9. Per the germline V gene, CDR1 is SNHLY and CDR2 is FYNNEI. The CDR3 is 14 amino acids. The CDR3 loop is CASSPGQGFGGYTF. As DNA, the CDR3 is TGTGCCAGCAGTCCCGGACAGGGTTTCGGTGGCTACACCTTC.

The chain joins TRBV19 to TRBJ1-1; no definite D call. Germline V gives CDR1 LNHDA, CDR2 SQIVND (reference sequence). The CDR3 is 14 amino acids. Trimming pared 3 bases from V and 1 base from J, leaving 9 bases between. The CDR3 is CASSIIAGNTEAFF. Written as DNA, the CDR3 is TGTGCCAGTAGTATCATCGCAGGGAACACTGAAGCTTTCTTT.

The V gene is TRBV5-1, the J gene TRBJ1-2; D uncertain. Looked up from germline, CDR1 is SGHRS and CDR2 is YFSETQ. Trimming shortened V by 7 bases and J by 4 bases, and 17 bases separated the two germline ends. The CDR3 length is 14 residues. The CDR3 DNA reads TGCGCCAGCGGCGAAAGGTCCAGGTCCTATGGCTACACCTTC. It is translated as CASGERSRSYGYTF.